This TCR beta chain came from a study of blood T cell repertoires in COVID-19. The wider study: Sources were T cells, B-cell-depleted T cells, or PBMCs; the material itself was cDNA or gDNA.

TCRdb keeps only in-frame clones here, not all; method: immunoSEQ multiplex PCR. Found here are about 220,000 clones, 80% to 90% of them singletons; the top ten hold approximately 15%. The study recruited people aged about 18 to 89 years across 20 to 30 US areas. The CDR3 has 15 amino acids. Trimming took 5 bases from V and 0 from J; bases not matched to a gene: 5. In germline, CDR1 is LNHDA, CDR2 SQIVND (reference sequence). The rearrangement links TRBV19 to TRBJ2-7, with 9 bases lining up with TRBD1. The source material was PBMCs or T cells enriched from blood (not recorded which). The TCR was taken from a woman aged 50 to 65 with acute COVID-19. The CDR3 region is CASSPGQGFSYEQYF. CDR3 nucleotide sequence: TGTGCCAGTAGTCCGGGACAGGGATTCTCCTACGAGCAGTACTTC.